A single sample gave rise to the 30 T cell receptor beta chains below, sequenced in a study of regulatory and conventional T cells in RAG deficiency (dated by TCRdb to 2016 to 2017). Before genomic DNA extraction, regulatory T cells were isolated from blood as CD4+CD25-high CD127-low cells. The receptor library was made with the immunoSEQ multiplex PCR assay. In TCRdb, the immuneACCESS table is reduced to in-frame sequences with V and J assigned. These tables do not hold every clone; where another copy was compared, an unresolved V gene accounts for under half, and the others remain unexplained. Within this sample are tens of thousands of clones, with about 93% of them counted one time only. Around 0.82% of the sample goes to the ten largest clones. A further study also used this sample, focusing on regulatory T cells. The second investigation adds: In the multiplex PCR, 52 forward TRBV primers and 13 reverse TRBJ primers were used, and assay-based and computational corrections were applied for amplification bias.

Input material: Tregs sorted from blood. The source of these receptors is a human donor in good health.

This clone has just a few counts. The chain uses TRBV7-9 and TRBJ1-3; D not certain. CDR3 size: 15 residues. V lost 2 bases, J lost 1 base, and 9 bases lay in between. Germline values: CDR1 SEHNR, CDR2 FQNEAQ (reference sequence). Here the CDR3 reads CASSLLRASGNTIYF. The CDR3 DNA reads TGTGCCAGCAGCTTATTAAGGGCGTCTGGAAACACCATATATTTT.

The chain has TRBV19 and TRBJ2-3, with D tentatively TRBD1 (5 bases). Germline V gene sequence: CDR1 LNHDA, CDR2 SQIVND (reference sequence). CDR3 length equals 12 residues. V was shortened by 5 bases and J by 9 bases, with 12 bases between the two germline ends. CDR3 region: CASSQGADTQYF. In DNA form, the CDR3 reads TGTGCCAGTAGTCAAGGGGCTGACACGCAGTATTTT.

This clone was recorded only once. V and J are TRBV7-9 and TRBJ1-3; TRBD1 matches at 10 bases. With 4 bases clipped from V and 7 bases from J, the junction kept 10 bases outside the gene matches. The germline CDR1 and CDR2 sequences are SEHNR and FQNEAQ (reference sequence). This CDR3 contains 16 residues. The CDR3 is CASSSWDRGAWNTIYF. The CDR3 nucleotides are TGTGCCAGCAGCTCCTGGGACAGGGGAGCGTGGAACACCATATATTTT.

The chain is built from TRBV11-2 and TRBJ2-3; D tentatively fits TRBD1 or TRBD2 (6 bases each). The CDR3 consists of 14 residues. The germline V and J ends were trimmed by 5 bases and 6 bases, with 15 bases remaining between them. Germline V gene lookup returns CDR1 SGHAT and CDR2 FQNNGV. The CDR3, as DNA: TGTGCCAGCAGCCTATTGGGGGGCCGGGATACGCAGTATTTT. It translates to CASSLLGGRDTQYF. The full variable domain, rest sourced from reference TRBV11-2 and TRBJ2-3, is EAGVAQSPRYKIIEKRQSVAFWCNPISGHATLYWYQQILGQGPKLLIQFQNNGVVDDSQLPKDRFSAERLKGVDSTLKIQPAKLEDSAVYLCASSLLGGRDTQYFGPGTRLTVL.

The chain combines TRBV18 with TRBJ2-1, with TRBD2 matching 9 bases. This CDR3 spans 15 amino acids. Germline-derived CDR1 and CDR2 are KGHSH and LQKENI. After removal of 5 bases from V and 8 bases from J, the junction contained 10 bases not matched to a gene. CDR3 sequence (DNA): TGTGCCAGCTCAACCTTTGGCGGGGGGGCACATGAGCAGTTCTTC. The encoded protein is CASSTFGGGAHEQFF. The whole variable domain, filled in from reference TRBV18 and TRBJ2-1, reads NAGVMQNPRHLVRRRGQEARLRCSPMKGHSHVYWYRQLPEEGLKFMVYLQKENIIDESGMPKERFSAEFPKEGPSILRIQQVVRGDSAAYFCASSTFGGGAHEQFFGPGTRLTVL.

This chain uses TRBV6-1 with TRBJ1-1, with 7 nucleotides matching TRBD1. The CDR3 runs to 12 residues. Germline loops: CDR1 MNHNS, CDR2 SASEGT. V was pared by 3 bases and J by 10 bases, with 5 bases of the junction left unmatched. CDR3 sequence (DNA): TGTGCCAGCAGTGACAAAGACAGGGTAGCTTTCTTT. Translating gives CASSDKDRVAFF.

The V gene is TRBV14, the J gene TRBJ2-7; D gene ambiguous. CDR1 SGHDN and CDR2 FVKESK come from the germline V gene. The CDR3 runs to 15 residues. V lost 1 base and J 1 base, leaving 11 bases between the germline ends. The CDR3 sequence: CASSQGFQVSYEQYF. The CDR3 bases are TGTGCCAGCAGCCAAGGTTTTCAGGTTTCCTACGAGCAGTACTTC.

The chain carries TRBV9 and TRBJ1-2; no reliable D call. In germline, CDR1 is SGDLS, CDR2 YYNGEE. This CDR3 contains 11 residues. Trimming left V 3 bases short and J 7 bases short, with 7 bases between. This CDR3 reads CASSGLPGYTF. CDR3 coding DNA: TGTGCCAGCAGCGGACTCCCTGGCTACACCTTC.

V usage is TRBV18 and J usage is TRBJ1-2; D call uncertain. CDR1 is KGHSH and CDR2 is LQKENI in the germline V gene. The CDR3 contains 14 residues. V lost 4 bases to trimming and J lost 6 bases, with 15 bases between them. The DNA of the CDR3 is TGTGCCAGCTCACAGCAGGTGGCGTTGGATGGCTACACCTTC. It yields the protein CASSQQVALDGYTF.

The rearrangement uses TRBV5-1 and TRBJ2-6; D tentatively reads TRBD1 or TRBD2 (7 bases each). V was shortened by 7 bases and J by 2 bases, with 13 bases between the two germline ends. CDR3 length: 15 amino acids. Germline V lookup: CDR1 SGHRS, CDR2 YFSETQ. CDR3 sequence (DNA): TGCGCCAGCGGGGGAGGGGGCACTGGGGCCAACGTCCTGACTTTC. It is translated as CASGGGGTGANVLTF.

This rearrangement joins TRBV28 to TRBJ1-5, with 7 nucleotides matching TRBD1. The germline V gene encodes CDR1 MDHEN and CDR2 SYDVKM. The V gene end was trimmed by 5 bases and the J gene end by 3 bases; junction bases not matched to a gene: 7. CDR3 length: 15 residues. The CDR3 DNA sequence: TGTGCCAGCAGTAAGACAGGGAGTTTCAATCAGCCCCAGCATTTT. Its protein product is CASSKTGSFNQPQHF.

The chain couples TRBV5-1 to TRBJ2-5, with D possibly TRBD2 on 6 matching bases. The V and J ends lost 4 bases and 5 bases respectively, with 6 bases between them. CDR1 is SGHRS and CDR2 is YFSETQ in the germline V gene. The CDR3 has 11 residues. CDR3 sequence reads: CASSREETQYF. The DNA of the CDR3 is TGCGCCAGCAGCCGGGAGGAGACCCAGTACTTC.

V gene TRBV5-1 combines with J gene TRBJ2-2; D remains unclear. The CDR3 is 13 amino acids. Germline CDR1 is SGHRS and CDR2 is YFSETQ. V was shortened by 2 bases and J by 9 bases, with 11 bases between the two germline ends. The CDR3 nucleotides are TGCGCCAGCAGCTTCGTTTCTACCCGGGAGCTGTTTTTT. Amino acid sequence: CASSFVSTRELFF.

V usage is TRBV5-6 and J usage is TRBJ1-1; 7 bases fit TRBD1. CDR3 length equals 15 residues. With 7 bases clipped from V and 1 base from J, the junction kept 10 bases outside the gene matches. Germline values: CDR1 SGHDT, CDR2 YYEEEE. This CDR3 is CASLLTGTANTEAFF. As DNA, the CDR3 is TGTGCCAGCTTGCTAACCGGGACAGCGAACACTGAAGCTTTCTTT.

J is TRBJ2-7 and V is TRBV28; D could derive from TRBD1 or TRBD2 (6 bases each). The CDR3 covers 14 residues. Trimming cost V 7 bases and J 2 bases, with 15 bases left between them. CDR1 MDHEN and CDR2 SYDVKM come from the germline V gene. CDR3 bases: TGTGCCAGCACCCGAGTGGGGGGCACCTACGAGCAGTACTTC. It codes for CASTRVGGTYEQYF.

This chain joins TRBV12-5 and TRBJ2-5; 8 nucleotides agree with TRBD1. Per germline, CDR1 LGHNT and CDR2 FRNRAP. The ends lost 5 bases at V and 1 base at J; junction bases unmatched: 6. This CDR3 is 15 amino acids long. The CDR3 is CASGPPDRAQETQYF. CDR3 nucleotides: TGTGCTAGTGGTCCCCCGGACAGGGCCCAAGAGACCCAGTACTTC.

V and J are TRBV29-1 and TRBJ1-2; possibly TRBD1 for D (5 bases). This CDR3 is built from 14 residues. Germline CDR1 SQVTM, CDR2 ANQGSEA. Trimming removed 4 bases from V and 0 bases from J, with 12 bases in between. For the CDR3, the DNA is TGCAGCGTTGCTATAAACAGGCCTAACTATGGCTACACCTTC. Its protein product is CSVAINRPNYGYTF.

Note on this clone: At the DNA level, this CDR3 is encoded by other sequences in the same sample as well. The CDR3 DNA reads TGCGCCAGCAGCCGTGGGGGGCAGGGGTATGAGCAGTTCTTC. It yields the protein CASSRGGQGYEQFF. This chain joins TRBV5-1 and TRBJ2-1; D may correspond to TRBD1 or TRBD2 (6 bases each). Germline CDR1 SGHRS, CDR2 YFSETQ. The CDR3 has 14 amino acids. V lost 4 bases, J lost 8 bases, and 16 bases lay in between.

The V gene is TRBV5-1, the J gene TRBJ1-2; maybe TRBD1 (6 bases). The CDR3 extends over 14 amino acids. The germline V and J ends were trimmed by 2 bases and 5 bases, with 13 bases remaining between them. CDR1 and CDR2 from the germline V gene are SGHRS and YFSETQ. The CDR3 nucleotides read TGCGCCAGCAGCTTTACAGGGAGGGATTATGGCTACACCTTC. This gives the protein CASSFTGRDYGYTF. Complete variable domain (other parts from reference TRBV5-1 and TRBJ1-2): KAGVTQTPRYLIKTRGQQVTLSCSPISGHRSVSWYQQTPGQGLQFLFEYFSETQRNKGNFPGRFSGRQFSNSRSEMNVSTLELGDSALYLCASSFTGRDYGYTFGSGTRLTVV.

The chain combines TRBV15 with TRBJ1-1; D is undetermined. Germline V lookup: CDR1 LNHNV, CDR2 YYDKDF (reference sequence). V dropped 4 bases and J dropped 10 bases, with 13 bases sitting between them. The CDR3 is 12 amino acids. The CDR3 protein is CATSTRELRAFF. DNA of the CDR3: TGTGCCACCAGCACACGGGAGTTGCGAGCTTTCTTT.

The chain uses TRBV5-4 and TRBJ1-5, with 8 bases identical to TRBD1. The germline V gene encodes CDR1 SGHNT and CDR2 YYREEE (reference sequence). V trimming: 4 bases; J trimming: 5 bases; junction bases outside the gene matches: 2. The CDR3 has 13 residues. The CDR3 protein is CASSQDRDQPQHF. CDR3 DNA sequence: TGTGCCAGCAGCCAGGACAGGGATCAGCCCCAGCATTTT.

J is TRBJ1-6 and V is TRBV4-2, with a weak D call TRBD1 (6 bases). Trimming stripped 3 bases from V and 1 base from J, with 16 bases between. This CDR3 is 18 amino acids long. Germline V CDR1 and CDR2: LGHNA, YNFKEQ. This chain's CDR3 is CASSQGTGSPSYNSPLHF. CDR3 coding DNA: TGTGCCAGCAGCCAGGGCACAGGGTCCCCATCCTATAATTCACCCCTCCACTTT.

This chain's CDR3 is CASSTYYRTGGTDTQYF. The DNA for the CDR3 is TGTGCCAGTAGTACATACTACCGTACAGGGGGCACAGATACGCAGTATTTT. This sequence joins TRBV19 and TRBJ2-3; 7 bases line up with TRBD1. With V trimmed by 4 bases and J by 1 base, 11 bases remained unmatched. The CDR3 consists of 17 residues. CDR1 and CDR2 (germline): LNHDA, SQIVND (reference sequence).

This sequence joins TRBV5-4 and TRBJ2-1; 12 bases map to TRBD2. V trimming: 4 bases; J trimming: 10 bases; junction bases outside the gene matches: 9. This CDR3 is built from 15 residues. CDR1 is SGHNT and CDR2 is YYREEE in the germline V gene (reference sequence). CDR3 protein: CASSLLAGGPGEQFF. The CDR3 coding sequence is TGTGCCAGCAGCCTGCTAGCGGGGGGGCCTGGAGAGCAGTTCTTC.

The V gene is TRBV4-1, the J gene TRBJ1-1; D unresolved. CDR1 is MGHRA and CDR2 is YSYEKL in the germline V gene. The CDR3 runs 13 residues. Trimming stripped 5 bases from V and 8 bases from J, with 15 bases between. CDR3 region: CASSYRQAGEAFF. CDR3 in DNA: TGCGCCAGCAGCTACCGCCAAGCGGGGGAAGCTTTCTTT.

The chain is built from TRBV30 and TRBJ2-7, with 7 bases identical to TRBD2. The ends lost 4 bases at V and 5 bases at J; junction bases unmatched: 2. Per germline, CDR1 GTSNPN and CDR2 SVGIG (reference sequence). The CDR3 has 11 amino acids. DNA for the CDR3: TGTGCCTGGATGGCGGGGGACGAGCAGTACTTC. Its translation: CAWMAGDEQYF.

The rearrangement joins TRBV6-6 to TRBJ1-6; D not resolved. Germline V gene lookup returns CDR1 MNHNY and CDR2 SVGAGI (reference sequence). The CDR3 length is 13 residues. V was shortened by 4 bases and J by 6 bases, with 7 bases between the two germline ends. CDR3 amino acids: CASSSRTNSPLHF. CDR3 coding DNA: TGTGCCAGCAGTTCTCGGACTAATTCACCCCTCCACTTT.

CDR3 bases: TGTGCCATCAGTGAGTTACGGGGTAACTATGGCTACACCTTC. This codes for CAISELRGNYGYTF. The V call is TRBV10-3, the J call TRBJ1-2; no clear D gene. Trimming removed 1 base from V and 1 base from J, with 7 bases in between. This CDR3 spans 14 amino acids. CDR1 and CDR2 from the germline V gene are ENHRY and SYGVKD.

The chain links TRBV6-1 to TRBJ2-7; 10 bases fit TRBD1. CDR1 and CDR2 (germline): MNHNS, SASEGT. CDR3 length equals 14 residues. Unmatched junction bases numbered 7, after V lost 8 bases and J lost 3 bases. The CDR3 here is CASGTRDRGYEQYF. The CDR3 nucleotides are TGTGCCAGCGGTACCCGGGACAGGGGCTACGAGCAGTACTTC.

This clone was picked up a small number of times. The chain links TRBV9 to TRBJ1-1, with TRBD1 identical over 7 bases. From germline, CDR1 is SGDLS and CDR2 YYNGEE. V shed 7 bases, J shed 4 bases, and the junction held 10 bases outside the gene matches. The CDR3 totals 14 residues. In DNA form, the CDR3 reads TGTGCCAGCGGCAGGGGGAGTAAGGGCACTGAAGCTTTCTTT. Protein: CASGRGSKGTEAFF.